This T cell receptor (beta chain) came from a study of blood T cells in healthy people across ages. Study-level points and caveats: The study found more naive CD4+ cells and higher diversity in long-lived than aged donors.

The CDR3 is made up of 14 amino acids. From germline, CDR1 is MNHNS and CDR2 SASEGT. V gave up 8 bases and J gave up 1 base; unmatched junction bases: 5. Isolation of PBMCs gave at least 7 million cells per sample. Each sample provided at least 5 micrograms of extracted total RNA. For the second PCR, which ran for about 6 to 11 cycles, a sample-barcoded 5' primer and a J-beta primer mix were used. Every cDNA molecule bore a tag from a template-switch adaptor containing 12 random nucleotides. TCRdb re-analysed the 5' RACE reads in MiXCR, keeping a single row per CDR3 protein. The sample shows roughly 1.5 million distinct CDR3 sequences, approximately 43% of them seen only once. Only a few counts were recorded for this clonotype. Its antigen is not known.

The specimen sequenced was blood. This TCR derives from a woman aged 18 to 35 in good health. V and J are TRBV6-1 and TRBJ2-3; 8 bases match TRBD2. In nucleotides, the CDR3 is TGTGCCAGCGTGGTAGCGGGACGCACAGATACGCAGTATTTT. Its protein is CASVVAGRTDTQYF.